This T cell receptor beta chain appears in the sequencing data of a study of T cells in Graves' hyperthyroidism and ophthalmopathy (dated by TCRdb to the late 2010s). As for the study more broadly: Peripheral blood samples were taken at initial diagnosis, before any treatment was given. TCR V-J signatures able to tell the groups apart were searched for in a discovery cohort of approximately 95 patients, of whom more than 40 had Graves' ophthalmopathy and 57 had stable Graves' hyperthyroidism. Prospective prediction of ophthalmopathy was tested in an independent validation cohort consisting of fewer than 20 hyperthyroidism patients and approximately 16 patients who later progressed to ophthalmopathy. For training and testing, the 100 or so patients in the discovery cohort were randomly divided in a 7:3 ratio. The study also compared thyroid tissue and blood T-cell repertoires from five or six Graves' hyperthyroidism patients. After blood sampling, hyperthyroidism patients were treated with methimazole at a starting dose of 30 mg daily, and ophthalmopathy patients were treated with high-dose intravenous methylprednisolone. According to the paper, TCR Vbeta CDR3 sequencing was carried out on some 130 peripheral blood samples, which came from 40 to 45 ophthalmopathy, 80 or so hyperthyroidism and roughly 17 progressor patients. What the research found in general, with its limitations: During validation, the model predicted progression to ophthalmopathy a median of about 6.3 months ahead of onset, with more than 60% sensitivity and almost 75% specificity. Most expanded thyroid clonotypes (frequency above 0.001) were also found in blood, which suggests that blood repertoires may mirror thyroid immune responses. Ophthalmopathy was separated from stable hyperthyroidism by a 13 V-J signature model, with just over 85% sensitivity and roughly 81% specificity obtained in cross-validation and 80%/75% obtained in testing. Sample size was not statistically predetermined, and blinding of investigators to group allocation was not performed.

The CDR3 has 13 amino acids, counting the end cysteine and phenylalanine. The CDR3 DNA has 39 bases and is translated from base 1. V is reduced by 2 bases and J by 3 bases, leaving a spacing of 8 bases between them. Ophthalmopathy patients had moderately to severely active disease, Clinical Activity Score of at least 3, NOSPECS grade of at least 4, and duration under 3 months. Patients with uncontrolled infections, other autoimmune diseases, pregnancy or lactation were excluded. Diagnoses were established on the basis of clinical symptoms, serum thyroxine and TRAb, thyroid ultrasound, and orbital computed tomography. PBMCs were isolated from 10 ml of fresh peripheral blood by Ficoll-Paque density gradient centrifugation. Total RNA was extracted with Trizol reagent, and quality was checked on an Agilent 2100 Bioanalyzer. The TCR beta CDR3 regions were amplified from the RNA transcripts. The first round of RT-PCR for the TCR CDR3 was performed with the HTBI primer set and the Qiagen OneStep RT-PCR kit. The libraries were constructed in a second round of multiplex PCR and then size-selected and purified. Libraries were sequenced paired-end with 100 bp reads on an Illumina HiSeq2000. Per the original workflow: SOAPnuke was used to process the raw data, with reads discarded if the reads contained adapters or uncalled bases, had a mean Phred below 15, or lacked an exact constant-primer or identifier match. High-quality paired reads were merged using COPE v1.2.5, and each unique nucleotide sequence was defined as a clonotype. MiTCR v1.1 was used to align the clonotypes against IMGT TRBV, TRBD and TRBJ reference segments. The analysis was restricted to V-J combinations with a frequency above 0.0001, which together covered roughly 99% of the repertoires. The TCS score was defined as F50 (clonal expansion) divided by E x V (chaos), with BLOSUM62-based TCRdist calculated between CDR3 peptides within each V-J. Welch's t-statistics and random forest reduced roughly 500 V-J features to around 14, which were used in a naive Bayes classifier (R e1071). The similarity between thyroid and blood repertoires was quantified using the Morisita-Horn index. TCRdb ran its own pipeline on the public reads, namely fastp trimming at Q25 and MiXCR clone calling, and kept in-frame beta chains. CDR3 protein sequences are deduplicated, and each keeps its most common genes and DNA. The V and J calls here are based on TCRdb, not the publication. The sample yields hundreds of thousands of distinct CDR3 sequences; 14% to 15% were counted once. 3.5% to 4.5% of the sample goes to the ten largest clones.

This clonotype was seen repeatedly, ten times or more. Its target antigen remains unknown. Qualities for individual bases were not recorded, and no much larger clone is one base off. In this chain, TRBV12-3 or TRBV12-4 is recombined with TRBJ2-7; TRBD1 is perhaps the D gene, given 6 matching bases. The TCR sequence derives from a woman in her thirties or forties with Graves' ophthalmopathy. The sequenced material came from blood. The CDR3 has the sequence CASSLRDNYEQYF. DNA sequence: TGTGCCAGCAGTTTAAGGGACAACTACGAGCAGTACTTC.